This TCR beta chain was documented in a study of control samples from healthy donors and cancer patients. This CDR3 spans 15 amino acids. V gave up 5 bases and J gave up 0 bases, with 11 bases separating them. From germline, CDR1 is LNHDA and CDR2 SQIVND (reference sequence). Repertoires were generated with immunoSEQ multiplex PCR, while TCRdb's copy carries only in-frame clones and drops some. The sample yields about 130,000 clones, 90% seen once. The genes are TRBV19 and TRBJ1-3; possibly TRBD1 for D (6 bases). Sequencing used blood. This sequence originates from a man between 18 and 35 years old in good health. CDR3 sequence: CASSDTGYSGNTIYF. CDR3 DNA: TGTGCCAGTAGTGATACAGGGTACTCTGGAAACACCATATATTTT.